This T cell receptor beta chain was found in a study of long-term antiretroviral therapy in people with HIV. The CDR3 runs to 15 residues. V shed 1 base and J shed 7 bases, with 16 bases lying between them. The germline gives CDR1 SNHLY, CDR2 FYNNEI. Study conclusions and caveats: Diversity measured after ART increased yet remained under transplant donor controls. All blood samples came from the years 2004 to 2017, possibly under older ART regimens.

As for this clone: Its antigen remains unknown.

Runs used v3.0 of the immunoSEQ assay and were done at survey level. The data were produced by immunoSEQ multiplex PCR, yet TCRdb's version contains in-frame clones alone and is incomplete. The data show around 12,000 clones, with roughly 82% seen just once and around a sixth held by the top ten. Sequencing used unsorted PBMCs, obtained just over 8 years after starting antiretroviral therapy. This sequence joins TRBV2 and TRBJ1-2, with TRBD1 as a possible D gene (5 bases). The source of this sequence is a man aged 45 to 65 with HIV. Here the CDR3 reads CASSEGGWGVVGYTF. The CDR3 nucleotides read TGTGCCAGCAGTGAAGGAGGGTGGGGGGTAGTTGGCTACACCTTC.